This entry concerns a single T cell receptor (beta chain). Its antigen is not yet known. The record has no base qualities; no much larger clone is one base away. The collaborating institutions used their own protocols to collect whole blood in K2EDTA tubes. For TCRbeta analysis, collaborator samples were shipped as frozen whole blood, as isolated PBMCs, or as DNA extracted from either sample type. The data were obtained in a study of blood T cell repertoires in COVID-19 (TCRdb year 2020). Turning to the overall study: The collaborator samples originated in the United States, Italy and Spain and spanned the acute and convalescent phases of COVID-19. The material from the prospective study consisted of cDNA or gDNA derived from T cells, B-cell-depleted T cells, or PBMCs. Subjects who had been exposed to COVID-19, were actively infected with it, or had recovered from it provided the deeply sampled blood TCRbeta repertoires that made up the dataset. The repertoires were released in a freely available public database meant as a resource for research on the immune response to SARS-CoV-2. The samples were drawn from the first 160 participants of the ongoing ImmuneRACE study and from 950 to 1,500 subjects provided by 6 global collaborators. The sample metadata nearly always contained a de-identified subject ID, COVID-19 status, age in years and sex. Where available, HLA class I and class II types were taken from metadata supplied by the sample provider and were not determined by assay-based typing. Summary of the overall study and its limitations: The quantity of clinical and demographic metadata differed by source and by participant and was supplied without curation.

TCRbeta CDR3 regions were amplified from genomic DNA using the immunoSEQ Assay, a bias-controlled multiplex PCR. The authors' pipeline ran thus. Nucleated cell counts per sample were estimated from amplification of reference gene primers within the assay. To quantify the absolute abundance of each unique TCRbeta CDR3 rearrangement, sequence reads were collapsed and filtered. For each sample, productive Simpson clonality was calculated as the square root of Simpson's diversity index across productive rearrangements. TCRdb stores this immuneACCESS table with in-frame sequences only. Part of the clones is absent; in the studies checked, under half of the shortfall reflects unresolved V genes, and no reason is known for the rest. That table supplies the V and J calls and clone size; D and trimming were determined from the DNA. The sample table holds 150,000 to 200,000 clones, of which about 91% were seen once. The ten largest clones take up more than 1.5% of the sample.

V is pruned by 2 bases and J by 3 bases, leaving 4 bases of the junction without a gene match. Per the germline V gene, SGHVS is the CDR1 and FQNEAQ is the CDR2. Counted from cysteine to phenylalanine, this CDR3 has 15 amino acids. Kept here is only the CDR3 DNA, which spans 45 bases and is read in frame from base 1. The chain uses TRBV7-8 and TRBJ2-7, and TRBD2 aligns with 10 junction nucleotides. The sequence derives from a woman between 50 and 59 years old with acute or convalescent COVID-19. The source material was peripheral blood. The sequenced DNA: TGTGCCAGCAGCTTATTCGGGACTAGCGACTACGAGCAGTACTTC. It translates as CASSLFGTSDYEQYF.